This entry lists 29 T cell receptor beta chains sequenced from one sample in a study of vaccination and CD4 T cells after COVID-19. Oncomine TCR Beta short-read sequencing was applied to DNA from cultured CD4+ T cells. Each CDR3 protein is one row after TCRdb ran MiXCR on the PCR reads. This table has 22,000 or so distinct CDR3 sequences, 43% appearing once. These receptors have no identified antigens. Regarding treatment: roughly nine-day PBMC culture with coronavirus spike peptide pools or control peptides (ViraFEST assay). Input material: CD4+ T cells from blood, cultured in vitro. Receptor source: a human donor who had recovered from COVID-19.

DNA for the CDR3: TGTGCCAGCAGTGAGGACTACGCTCAAGAGACCCAGTACTTC. Encoded protein: CASSEDYAQETQYF. This rearrangement joins TRBV2 to TRBJ2-5; D may be TRBD2 (6 bases). The germline gives CDR1 SNHLY, CDR2 FYNNEI. The CDR3 has 14 residues. The ends were cut back, 3 bases at V and 2 bases at J, with 10 bases in the middle.

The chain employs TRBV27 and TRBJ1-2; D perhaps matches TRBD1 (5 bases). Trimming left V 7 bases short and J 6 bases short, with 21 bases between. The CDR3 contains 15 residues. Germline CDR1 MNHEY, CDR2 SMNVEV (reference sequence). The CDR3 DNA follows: TGTGCCAGCACCCAACAGGTTGGGGGGGGGAATGGCTACACCTTC. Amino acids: CASTQQVGGGNGYTF.

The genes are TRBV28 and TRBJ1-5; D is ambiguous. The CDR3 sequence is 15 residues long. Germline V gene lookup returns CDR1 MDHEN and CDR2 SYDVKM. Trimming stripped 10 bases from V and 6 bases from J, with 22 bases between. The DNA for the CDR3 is TGTGCCATCCAGCTTCCATCGGTGTACGTTCAGCCCCAGCATTTT. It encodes CAIQLPSVYVQPQHF.

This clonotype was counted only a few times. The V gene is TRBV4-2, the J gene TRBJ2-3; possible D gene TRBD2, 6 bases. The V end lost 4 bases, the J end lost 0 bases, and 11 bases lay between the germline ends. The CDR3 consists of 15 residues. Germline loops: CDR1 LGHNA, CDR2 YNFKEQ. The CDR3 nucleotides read TGTGCCAGCAGCCTTAGACTAGAAAGCACAGATACGCAGTATTTT. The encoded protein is CASSLRLESTDTQYF.

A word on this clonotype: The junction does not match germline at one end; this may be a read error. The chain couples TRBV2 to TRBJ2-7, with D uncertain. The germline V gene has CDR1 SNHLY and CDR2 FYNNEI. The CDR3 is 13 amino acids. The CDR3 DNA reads TGTGCCAGCAGTGAAGAGGCAAAAGGGAAGAATTTCTTC. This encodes CASSEEAKGKNFF.

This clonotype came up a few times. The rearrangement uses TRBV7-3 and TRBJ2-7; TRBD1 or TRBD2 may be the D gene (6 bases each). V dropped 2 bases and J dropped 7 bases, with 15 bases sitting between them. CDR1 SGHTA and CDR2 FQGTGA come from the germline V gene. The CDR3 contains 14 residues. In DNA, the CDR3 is TGTGCCAGCAGCTTATGGATGGGGGCGGGAGAGCAGTACTTC. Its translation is CASSLWMGAGEQYF.

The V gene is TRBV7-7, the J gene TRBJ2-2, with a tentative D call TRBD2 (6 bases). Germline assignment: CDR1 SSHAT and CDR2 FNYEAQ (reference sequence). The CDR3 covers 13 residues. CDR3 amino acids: CASGKGWTGELFF. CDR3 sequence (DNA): TGTGCTAGCGGCAAAGGGTGGACCGGGGAGCTGTTTTTT.

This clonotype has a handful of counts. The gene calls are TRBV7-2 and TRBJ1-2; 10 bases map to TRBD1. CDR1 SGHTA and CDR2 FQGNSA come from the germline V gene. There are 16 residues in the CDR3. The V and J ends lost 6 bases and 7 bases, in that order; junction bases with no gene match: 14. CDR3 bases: TGTGCCAGCAGTACAAATCTCGGACAGGGGGTAGGTGGCTACACCTTC. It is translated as CASSTNLGQGVGGYTF.

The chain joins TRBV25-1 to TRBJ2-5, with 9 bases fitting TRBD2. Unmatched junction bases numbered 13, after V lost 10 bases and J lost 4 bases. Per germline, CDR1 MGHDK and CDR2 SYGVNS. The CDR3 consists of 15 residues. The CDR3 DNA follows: TGTGCCACGCAGGGGTTAGCGGGAGTCAGAGAGACCCAGTACTTC. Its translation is CATQGLAGVRETQYF.

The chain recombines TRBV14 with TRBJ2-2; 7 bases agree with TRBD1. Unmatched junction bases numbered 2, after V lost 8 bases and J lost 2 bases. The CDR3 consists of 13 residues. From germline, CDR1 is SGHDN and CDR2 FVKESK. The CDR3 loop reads CASRDRNTGELFF. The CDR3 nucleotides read TGTGCCAGCCGGGACAGAAACACCGGGGAGCTGTTTTTT.

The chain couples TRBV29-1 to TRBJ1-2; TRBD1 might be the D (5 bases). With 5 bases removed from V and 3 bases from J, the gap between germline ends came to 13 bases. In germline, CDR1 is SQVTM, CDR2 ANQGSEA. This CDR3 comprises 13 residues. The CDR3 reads CSVYSLGDYGYTF. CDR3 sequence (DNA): TGCAGCGTTTACAGCTTAGGGGACTATGGCTACACCTTC.

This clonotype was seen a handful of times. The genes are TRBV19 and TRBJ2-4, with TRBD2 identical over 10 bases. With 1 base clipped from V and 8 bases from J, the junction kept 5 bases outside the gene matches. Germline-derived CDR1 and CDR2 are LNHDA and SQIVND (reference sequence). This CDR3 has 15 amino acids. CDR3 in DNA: TGTGCCAGTAGTATAGGTCTAGCGGGAGTTGACATTCAGTACTTC. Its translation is CASSIGLAGVDIQYF.

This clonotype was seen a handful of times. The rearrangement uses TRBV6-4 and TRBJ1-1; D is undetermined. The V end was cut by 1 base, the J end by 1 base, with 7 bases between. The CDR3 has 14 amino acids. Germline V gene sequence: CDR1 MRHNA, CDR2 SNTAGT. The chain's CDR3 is CASSDYSKNTEAFF. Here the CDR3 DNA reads TGTGCCAGCAGTGACTACAGCAAGAACACTGAAGCTTTCTTT.

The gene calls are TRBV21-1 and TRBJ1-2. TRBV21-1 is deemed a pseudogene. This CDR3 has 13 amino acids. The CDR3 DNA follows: TGTGCCAGCTTCGGACCGGGACTCTATGGCTACACCTTC. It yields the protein CASFGPGLYGYTF.

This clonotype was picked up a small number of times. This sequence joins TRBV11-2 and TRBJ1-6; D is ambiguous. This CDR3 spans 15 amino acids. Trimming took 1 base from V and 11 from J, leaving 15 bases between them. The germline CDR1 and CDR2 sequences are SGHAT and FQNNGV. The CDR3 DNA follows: TGTGCCAGCAGCTTAGGATTTCGGGCGAGGACACCCCTCCACTTT. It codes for CASSLGFRARTPLHF.

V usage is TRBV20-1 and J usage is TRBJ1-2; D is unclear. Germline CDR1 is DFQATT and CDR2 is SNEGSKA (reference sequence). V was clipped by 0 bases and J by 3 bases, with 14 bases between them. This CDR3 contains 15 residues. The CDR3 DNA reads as TGCAGTGCTAGAGACCCTATGAGGAGGGACTATGGCTACACCTTC. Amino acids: CSARDPMRRDYGYTF.

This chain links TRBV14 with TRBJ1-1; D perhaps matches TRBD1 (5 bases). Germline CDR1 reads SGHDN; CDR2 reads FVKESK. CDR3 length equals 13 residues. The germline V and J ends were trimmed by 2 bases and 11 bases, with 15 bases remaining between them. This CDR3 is CASSQNTQGPAFF. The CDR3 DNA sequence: TGTGCCAGCAGCCAAAATACCCAGGGCCCGGCTTTCTTT. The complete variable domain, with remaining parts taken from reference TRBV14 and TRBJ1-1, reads EAGVTQFPSHSVIEKGQTVTLRCDPISGHDNLYWYRRVMGKEIKFLLHFVKESKQDESGMPNNRFLAERTGGTYSTLKVQPAELEDSGVYFCASSQNTQGPAFFGQGTRLTVV.

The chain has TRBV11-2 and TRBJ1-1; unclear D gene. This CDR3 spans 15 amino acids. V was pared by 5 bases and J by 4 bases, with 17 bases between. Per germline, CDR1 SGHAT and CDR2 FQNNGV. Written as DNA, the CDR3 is TGTGCCAGCAGCACCTCCATCGGAGTGGGCACTGAAGCTTTCTTT. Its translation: CASSTSIGVGTEAFF.

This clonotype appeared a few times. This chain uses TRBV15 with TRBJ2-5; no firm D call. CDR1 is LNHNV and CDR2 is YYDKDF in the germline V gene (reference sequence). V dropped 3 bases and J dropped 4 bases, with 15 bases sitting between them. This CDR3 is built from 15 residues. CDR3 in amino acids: CATSRAAGWGETQYF. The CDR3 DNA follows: TGTGCCACCAGCAGGGCGGCTGGTTGGGGAGAGACCCAGTACTTC. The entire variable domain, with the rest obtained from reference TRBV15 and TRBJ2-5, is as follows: DAMVIQNPRYQVTQFGKPVTLSCSQTLNHNVMYWYQQKSSQAPKLLFHYYDKDFNNEADTPDNFQSRRPNTSFCFLDIRSPGLGDTAMYLCATSRAAGWGETQYFGPGTRLLVL.

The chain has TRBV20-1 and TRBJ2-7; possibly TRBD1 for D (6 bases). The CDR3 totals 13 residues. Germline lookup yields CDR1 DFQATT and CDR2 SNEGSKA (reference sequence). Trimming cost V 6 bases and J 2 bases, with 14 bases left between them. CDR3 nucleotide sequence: TGCAGTGCATCAGGGGATAGGACCTACGAGCAGTACTTC. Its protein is CSASGDRTYEQYF.

CDR3 residues: CASSLGRFSGGADTQYF. For the CDR3, the DNA is TGTGCCAGCAGCTTGGGTAGATTTAGCGGGGGGGCAGATACGCAGTATTTT. V is TRBV5-4 and J is TRBJ2-3, with 11 bases matching TRBD2. This CDR3 is 17 amino acids long. Germline V gives CDR1 SGHNT, CDR2 YYREEE (reference sequence). J was trimmed by 4 bases and V by 0 bases; bases with no gene match: 7.

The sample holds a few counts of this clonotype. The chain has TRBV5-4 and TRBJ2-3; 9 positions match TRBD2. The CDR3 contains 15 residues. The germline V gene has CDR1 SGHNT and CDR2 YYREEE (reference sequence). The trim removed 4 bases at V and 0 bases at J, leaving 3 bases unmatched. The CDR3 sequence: CASSPGLASTDTQYF. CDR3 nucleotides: TGTGCCAGCAGCCCGGGACTAGCTAGCACAGATACGCAGTATTTT.

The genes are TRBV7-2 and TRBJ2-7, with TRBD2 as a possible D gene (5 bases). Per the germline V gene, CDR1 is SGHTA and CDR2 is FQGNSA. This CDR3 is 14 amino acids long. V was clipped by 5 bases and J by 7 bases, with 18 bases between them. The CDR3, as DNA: TGTGCCAGCAGCACCTCTGAACCGGGATCTGAGCAGTACTTC. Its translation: CASSTSEPGSEQYF.

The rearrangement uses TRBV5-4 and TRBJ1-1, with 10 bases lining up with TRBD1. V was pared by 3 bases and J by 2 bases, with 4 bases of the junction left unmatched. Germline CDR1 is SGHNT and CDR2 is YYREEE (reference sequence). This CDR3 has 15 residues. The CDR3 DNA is TGTGCCAGCAGCTGGGGACAGGGGACAAACACTGAAGCTTTCTTT. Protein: CASSWGQGTNTEAFF. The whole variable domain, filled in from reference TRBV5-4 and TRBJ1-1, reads ETGVTQSPTHLIKTRGQQVTLRCSSQSGHNTVSWYQQALGQGPQFIFQYYREEENGRGNFPPRFSGLQFPNYSSELNVNALELDDSALYLCASSWGQGTNTEAFFGQGTRLTVV.

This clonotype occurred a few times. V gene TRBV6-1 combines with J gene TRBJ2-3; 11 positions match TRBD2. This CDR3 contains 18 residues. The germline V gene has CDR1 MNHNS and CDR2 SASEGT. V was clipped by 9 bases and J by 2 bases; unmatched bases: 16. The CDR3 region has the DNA TGTGCCAGTAGCCCTGGGCTAGCGGGAGGAAGGTACACAGATACGCAGTATTTT. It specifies CASSPGLAGGRYTDTQYF.

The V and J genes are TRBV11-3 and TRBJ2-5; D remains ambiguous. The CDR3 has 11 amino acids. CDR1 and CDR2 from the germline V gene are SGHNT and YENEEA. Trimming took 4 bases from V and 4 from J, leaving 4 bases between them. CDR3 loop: CASSYLETQYF. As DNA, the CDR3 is TGTGCCAGCAGCTACTTAGAGACCCAGTACTTC. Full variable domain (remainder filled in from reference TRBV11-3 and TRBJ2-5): EAGVVQSPRYKIIEKKQPVAFWCNPISGHNTLYWYLQNLGQGPELLIRYENEEAVDDSQLPKDRFSAERLKGVDSTLKIQPAELGDSAVYLCASSYLETQYFGPGTRLLVL.

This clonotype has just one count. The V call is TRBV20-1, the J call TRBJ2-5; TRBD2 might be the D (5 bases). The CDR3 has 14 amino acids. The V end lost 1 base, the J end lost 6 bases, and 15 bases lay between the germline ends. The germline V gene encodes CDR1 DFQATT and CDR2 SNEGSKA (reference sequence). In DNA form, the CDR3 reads TGCAGTGCTAGAGGGACTCCTGGTCGGCAGACCCAGTACTTC. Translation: CSARGTPGRQTQYF.

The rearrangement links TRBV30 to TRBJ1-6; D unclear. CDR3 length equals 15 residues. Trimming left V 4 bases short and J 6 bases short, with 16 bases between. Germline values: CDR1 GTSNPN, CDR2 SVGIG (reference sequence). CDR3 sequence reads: CAWTQDSSLNSPLHF. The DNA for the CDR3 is TGTGCCTGGACCCAAGACTCATCGCTTAATTCACCCCTCCACTTT.

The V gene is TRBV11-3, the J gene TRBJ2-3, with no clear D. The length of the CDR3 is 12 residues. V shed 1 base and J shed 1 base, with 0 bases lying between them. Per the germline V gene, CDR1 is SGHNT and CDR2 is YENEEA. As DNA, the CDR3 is TGTGCCAGCAGCTTAGGCACAGATACGCAGTATTTT. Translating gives CASSLGTDTQYF.